This is a list of T cell receptor beta chains from one sample in a study of blood T cell repertoires in COVID-19. Clones were sequenced by immunoSEQ multiplex PCR, and TCRdb holds only the in-frame ones, with some missing. The table includes roughly 150,000 clones, around 84% detected once. Material: peripheral blood. The receptors stem from a woman in her forties or fifties with acute or convalescent COVID-19. Both conserved end residues are part of each CDR3. The order of the fields is V gene, J gene, CDR3 protein.

TRBV7-2,TRBJ2-3,CASSPDYTTQYF
TRBV4-1,TRBJ2-3,CASSQRVGDTQYF
TRBV7-9,TRBJ1-5,CASSLSQPQHF
TRBV11-2,TRBJ2-3,CASSLDPTSGRGGTQYF
TRBV12-3/TRBV12-4,TRBJ1-2,CASSLGGTYTF
TRBV12-3/TRBV12-4,TRBJ2-1,CASSSRLAGEQFF
TRBV2,TRBJ2-5,CASSEVGTSGRAKETQYF
TRBV21-1,TRBJ1-6,CASSKSLRVFPSPLHF
TRBV27,TRBJ2-3,CASRPGRGGTDTQYF
TRBV6-5,TRBJ2-1,CASRRAGGYEDEQFF
TRBV13,TRBJ2-7,CASSRGRGENSYEQYF
TRBV15,TRBJ2-1,CATATRNHNEQFF
TRBV3-1/TRBV3-2,TRBJ2-7,CASSLKGQKEDEQYF
TRBV5-1,TRBJ2-3,CASSLGFGGPGDTQYF
TRBV18,TRBJ2-7,CASSPLSPGGRAPYEQYF
TRBV5-5,TRBJ1-2,CASSLAMGTPRGYGYTF
TRBV12-3/TRBV12-4,TRBJ2-2,CASSLTSGGELFF
TRBV30,TRBJ2-3,CAWNSGNTDTQYF
TRBV4-3,TRBJ1-2,CASSQDGQGGYGYTF
TRBV27,TRBJ1-2,CASSRGRGLAYGYTF
TRBV12-3/TRBV12-4,TRBJ1-2,CATFRQGNGYTF
TRBV19,TRBJ2-7,CASRGQGETYEQYF
TRBV19,TRBJ2-7,CASSRTTSGVAYEQYF
TRBV4-1,TRBJ1-2,CASSLNQGFGYTF
TRBV14,TRBJ1-2,CASSQGGGGLQGYTF
TRBV6-5,TRBJ2-3,CASIEGAGTDTQYF
TRBV20-1,TRBJ2-3,CSASGRPTDTQYF
TRBV30,TRBJ1-3,CAWSELWIGNTIYF
TRBV4-3,TRBJ1-1,CASSQLQGGTEAFF
TRBV18,TRBJ1-2,CASSPPGDPNYGYTF
TRBV4-2,TRBJ1-1,CASSRQTANTEAFF
TRBV5-1,TRBJ2-7,CASSPVAARYEQYF
TRBV5-6,TRBJ1-1,CASSLGGNTEAFF
TRBV27,TRBJ1-3,CASSPTRQHYPGNTIYF
TRBV2,TRBJ2-2,CASSWDSGELFF
TRBV19,TRBJ1-6,CASSRDRGGTPLHF
TRBV6-1,TRBJ1-5,CASGETGASNQPQHF
TRBV30,TRBJ1-1,CAWSHTLLHENTEAFF
TRBV4-1,TRBJ1-3,CASSQEGSWRLTGNTIYF
TRBV6-5,TRBJ2-7,CASNRRGAEQYF
TRBV3-1/TRBV3-2,TRBJ2-3,CASSQRAAKTRTDTQYF
TRBV6-4,TRBJ1-3,CASSDGLSGNTIYF
TRBV2,TRBJ1-5,CASSKRTGANQPQHF
TRBV16,TRBJ2-7,CASSHPPGQGRHEQYF
TRBV2,TRBJ2-3,CASSERLAGSDTQYF
TRBV5-1,TRBJ2-7,CASSLAIGGAYEQYF
TRBV7-8,TRBJ2-3,CASSRGLAASDTQYF
TRBV5-1,TRBJ2-3,CASSGGQGTDTQYF
TRBV2,TRBJ2-2,CASSLTGITGELFF
TRBV24-1,TRBJ1-5,CATSLMMDRGWEPQHF
TRBV18,TRBJ2-7,CASSPPTAEQYF
TRBV7-8,TRBJ2-1,CASSLALIASSYNEQFF
TRBV5-1,TRBJ1-2,CASSLNNRGNYGYTF
TRBV28,TRBJ2-2,CASSSPGGTGELFF
TRBV27,TRBJ1-2,CASSLYPGTDHGYTF
TRBV6-2/TRBV6-3,TRBJ1-5,CASSSGQNNQPQHF
TRBV10-3,TRBJ2-5,CASRDQETQYF
TRBV7-3,TRBJ2-3,CASSLAGGPIDTQYF